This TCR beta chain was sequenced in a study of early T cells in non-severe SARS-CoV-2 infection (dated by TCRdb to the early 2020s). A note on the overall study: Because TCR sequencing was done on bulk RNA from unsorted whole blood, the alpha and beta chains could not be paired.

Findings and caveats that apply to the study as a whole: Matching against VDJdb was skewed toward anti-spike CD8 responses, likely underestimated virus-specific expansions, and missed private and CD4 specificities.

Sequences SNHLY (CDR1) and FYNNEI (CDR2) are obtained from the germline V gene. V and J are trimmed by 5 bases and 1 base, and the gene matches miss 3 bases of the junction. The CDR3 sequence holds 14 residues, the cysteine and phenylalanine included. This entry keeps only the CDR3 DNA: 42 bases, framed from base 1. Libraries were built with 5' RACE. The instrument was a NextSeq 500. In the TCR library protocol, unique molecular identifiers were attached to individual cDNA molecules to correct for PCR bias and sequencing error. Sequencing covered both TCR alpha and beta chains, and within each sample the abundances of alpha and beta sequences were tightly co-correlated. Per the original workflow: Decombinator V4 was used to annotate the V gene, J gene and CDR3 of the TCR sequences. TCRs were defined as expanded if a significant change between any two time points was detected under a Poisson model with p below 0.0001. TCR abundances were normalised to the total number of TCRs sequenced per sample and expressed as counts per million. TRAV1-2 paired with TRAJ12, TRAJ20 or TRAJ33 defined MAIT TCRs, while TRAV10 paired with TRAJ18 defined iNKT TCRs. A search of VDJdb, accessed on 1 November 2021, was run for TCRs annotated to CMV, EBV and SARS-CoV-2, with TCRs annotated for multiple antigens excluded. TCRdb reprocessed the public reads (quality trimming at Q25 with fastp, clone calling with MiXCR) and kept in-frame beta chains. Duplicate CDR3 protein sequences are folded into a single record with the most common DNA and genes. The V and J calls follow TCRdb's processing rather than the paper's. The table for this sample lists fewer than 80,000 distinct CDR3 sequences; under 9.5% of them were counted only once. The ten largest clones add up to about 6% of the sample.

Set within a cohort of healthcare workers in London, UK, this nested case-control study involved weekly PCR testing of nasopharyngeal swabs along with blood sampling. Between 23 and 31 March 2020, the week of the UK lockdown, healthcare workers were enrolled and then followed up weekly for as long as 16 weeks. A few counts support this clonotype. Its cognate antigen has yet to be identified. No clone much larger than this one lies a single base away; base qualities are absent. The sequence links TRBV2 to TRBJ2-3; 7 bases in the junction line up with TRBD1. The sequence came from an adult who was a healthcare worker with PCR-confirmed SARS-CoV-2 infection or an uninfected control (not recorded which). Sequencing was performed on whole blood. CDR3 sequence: CASSRDSGTDTQYF. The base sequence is TGTGCCAGCAGTAGGGACAGCGGCACAGATACGCAGTATTTT.